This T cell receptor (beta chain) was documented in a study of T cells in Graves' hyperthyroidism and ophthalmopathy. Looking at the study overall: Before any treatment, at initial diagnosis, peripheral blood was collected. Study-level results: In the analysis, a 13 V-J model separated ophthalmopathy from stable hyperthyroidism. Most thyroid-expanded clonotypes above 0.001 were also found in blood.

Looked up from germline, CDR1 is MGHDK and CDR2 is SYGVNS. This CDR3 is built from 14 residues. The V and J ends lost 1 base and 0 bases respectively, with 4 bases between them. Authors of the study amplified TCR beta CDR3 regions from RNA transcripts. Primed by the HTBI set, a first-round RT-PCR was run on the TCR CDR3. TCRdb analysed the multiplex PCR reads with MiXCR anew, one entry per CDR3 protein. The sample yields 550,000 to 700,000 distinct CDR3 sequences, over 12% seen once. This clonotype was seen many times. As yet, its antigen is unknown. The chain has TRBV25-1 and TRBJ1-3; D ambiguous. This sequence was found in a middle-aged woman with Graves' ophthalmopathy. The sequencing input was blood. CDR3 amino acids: CASSEWNSGNTIYF. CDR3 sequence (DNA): TGTGCCAGCAGTGAATGGAACTCTGGAAACACCATATATTTT.